The 19 T cell receptor beta chains presented below share a single source sample, sequenced in a study of blood T cell repertoires in COVID-19. Sequencing used immunoSEQ multiplex PCR; TCRdb keeps in-frame clones, though not all of them. The profile shows more than 110,000 clones, 70% to 90% of them singletons. Sequenced: PBMCs or T cells enriched from blood (not recorded which). Receptor source: a man aged 45-65 years who had recovered from COVID-19.

This clone was detected only once. The CDR3 bases are TGCGCCAGCAACAAAGGGACAGGGGGCGCCTTCTACAATGAGCAGTTCTTC. Translated, it gives CASNKGTGGAFYNEQFF. The V call is TRBV5-1, the J call TRBJ2-1, with 12 positions matching TRBD1. Trimming removed 6 bases from V and 3 bases from J; junction bases left unmatched: 10. CDR1 and CDR2 from the germline V gene are SGHRS and YFSETQ. CDR3 length equals 17 residues.

The V and J genes are TRBV19 and TRBJ1-2, with 8 bases fitting TRBD1. Per germline, CDR1 LNHDA and CDR2 SQIVND (reference sequence). J was trimmed by 5 bases and V by 7 bases; bases with no gene match: 9. The CDR3 has 14 residues. CDR3 in amino acids: CASTRDRGGYGYTF. The DNA for the CDR3 is TGTGCCAGTACTCGAGACAGGGGAGGTTATGGCTACACCTTC.

With regard to this clone: Additional DNA sequences in this sample encode the identical CDR3. This rearrangement joins TRBV7-2 to TRBJ2-5, with 9 bases that match TRBD2. This CDR3 region has 15 residues. The trim removed 5 bases at V and 5 bases at J, leaving 9 bases unmatched. Germline V CDR1 and CDR2: SGHTA, FQGNSA. CDR3 nucleotides: TGTGCCAGCAGCCTCGGATTAGCGGGAGTGGAGACCCAGTACTTC. This translates into CASSLGLAGVETQYF.

The chain carries TRBV7-3 and TRBJ2-4; the match to TRBD1 covers 11 bases. The germline CDR1 and CDR2 sequences are SGHTA and FQGTGA. The trim removed 5 bases at V and 7 bases at J, leaving 10 bases unmatched. The CDR3 contains 16 residues. CDR3 DNA: TGTGCCAGCAGCCTCACCCCAGGGGACAGGGGGAACATTCAGTACTTC. As protein: CASSLTPGDRGNIQYF.

This clone was seen more than once but under ten times. The identical CDR3 is also encoded by other nucleotide sequences in the sample. The chain couples TRBV18 to TRBJ2-7; 13 bases are shared with TRBD2. Germline V gene lookup returns CDR1 KGHSH and CDR2 LQKENI. V was pared by 6 bases and J by 4 bases, with 6 bases of the junction left unmatched. The CDR3 covers 15 residues. CDR3 coding DNA: TGTGCCAGCTCGCAAGGACTAGCGGGAGTTTACGAGCAGTACTTC. Its translation is CASSQGLAGVYEQYF.

The CDR3, as DNA: TGTGCCAGCAGGGGCCCTAATGAAAAACTGTTTTTT. This translates into CASRGPNEKLFF. The V and J genes are TRBV2 and TRBJ1-4, with D uncertain. The CDR3 is 12 residues long. Trimming removed 6 bases from V and 3 bases from J, with 5 bases in between. Germline CDR1 SNHLY, CDR2 FYNNEI.

The gene calls are TRBV2 and TRBJ2-4; D is perhaps TRBD2 (6 bases). Trimming shortened V by 6 bases and J by 0 bases, and 18 bases separated the two germline ends. CDR1 and CDR2 (germline): SNHLY, FYNNEI. The CDR3 loop spans 17 amino acids. The CDR3 nucleotides are TGTGCCAGCAGGAGTCCCCGGAGGGATCTAGCCAAAAACATTCAGTACTTC. Translation: CASRSPRRDLAKNIQYF.

The gene calls are TRBV7-2 and TRBJ1-5; D remains unclear. The CDR3 is 13 amino acids. Germline V gene lookup returns CDR1 SGHTA and CDR2 FQGNSA. V gave up 2 bases and J gave up 8 bases, with 10 bases separating them. CDR3 coding DNA: TGTGCCAGCAGCTTAACTATAATGAAGCCCCAGCATTTT. It codes for CASSLTIMKPQHF.

The V call is TRBV28, the J call TRBJ2-7, with TRBD1 matching 10 bases. This CDR3 is built from 17 residues. V shed 5 bases, J shed 0 bases, and the junction held 10 bases outside the gene matches. Germline loops: CDR1 MDHEN, CDR2 SYDVKM. DNA for the CDR3: TGTGCCAGCAGTCGTCGGGACAGGGGACTAAGCTCCTACGAGCAGTACTTC. Translation gives CASSRRDRGLSSYEQYF.

The chain links TRBV7-2 to TRBJ2-2, with 9 bases that match TRBD2. The CDR3 has 17 residues. CDR1 SGHTA and CDR2 FQGNSA come from the germline V gene. After removal of 3 bases from V and 0 bases from J, the junction contained 5 bases not matched to a gene. The CDR3 DNA sequence: TGTGCCAGCAGCTTCAGAAGCGGGGGGCCGAACACCGGGGAGCTGTTTTTT. It specifies CASSFRSGGPNTGELFF.

The chain has TRBV7-9 and TRBJ2-5; D may be TRBD1 (6 bases). V lost 0 bases and J lost 5, with 10 bases in between. This CDR3 region has 14 residues. From germline, CDR1 is SEHNR and CDR2 FQNEAQ (reference sequence). In DNA form, the CDR3 reads TGTGCCAGCAGCTTAGCACAGGGTAGTGAGACCCAGTACTTC. Translation: CASSLAQGSETQYF.

The chain uses TRBV19 and TRBJ1-1, with TRBD1 as a possible D gene (6 bases). With 7 bases removed from V and 2 bases from J, the gap between germline ends came to 14 bases. The CDR3 sequence is 14 residues long. CDR1 LNHDA and CDR2 SQIVND come from the germline V gene (reference sequence). The DNA for the CDR3 is TGTGCCAGTATGAGGGGGAGAGGAAACACTGAAGCTTTCTTT. As protein: CASMRGRGNTEAFF.

This rearrangement joins TRBV28 to TRBJ1-2, with 7 bases lining up with TRBD1. CDR3 length: 13 amino acids. Germline lookup yields CDR1 MDHEN and CDR2 SYDVKM. J gave up 4 bases and V 6 bases, and 5 bases lay outside the gene matches. The CDR3 bases are TGTGCCAGCAGGGCACAGGGGCGCTATGGCTACACCTTC. Translated, it gives CASRAQGRYGYTF.

This clone was counted a few times. This chain joins TRBV15 and TRBJ1-5, with D possibly TRBD1 on 5 matching bases. Deletions cut 5 bases from V and 2 bases from J, with 13 bases between. Looked up from germline, CDR1 is LNHNV and CDR2 is YYDKDF (reference sequence). The CDR3 runs to 15 residues. For the CDR3, the DNA is TGTGCCACCAGCGGTCTGGGGGAGGGCAATCAGCCCCAGCATTTT. Translated, it gives CATSGLGEGNQPQHF.

The J gene is TRBJ2-1, the V gene TRBV7-2, with 7 bases fitting TRBD1. From germline, CDR1 is SGHTA and CDR2 FQGNSA. V dropped 4 bases and J dropped 10; count of bases not matched to a gene: 7. The CDR3 extends over 13 amino acids. CDR3 nucleotides: TGTGCCAGCAGCTATATTCCCAGGGGGGAGCAGTTCTTC. Protein sequence: CASSYIPRGEQFF.

The genes are TRBV4-3 and TRBJ2-7, with D uncertain. Germline CDR1 reads LGHNA; CDR2 reads YSLEER. This CDR3 has 15 amino acids. The V and J ends lost 0 bases and 4 bases respectively, with 13 bases between them. DNA for the CDR3: TGCGCCAGCAGCCAAGAAGCCGGAGAAGTTTACGAGCAGTACTTC. Translation gives CASSQEAGEVYEQYF.

The chain joins TRBV9 to TRBJ1-3; TRBD1 aligns across 11 bases. V lost 4 bases to trimming and J lost 1 base; unmatched junction nucleotides: 4. The V gene's germline CDR1 is SGDLS and CDR2 YYNGEE. This CDR3 is 16 amino acids long. The CDR3 nucleotides read TGTGCCAGCAGCCCAGGACAGGGGGCGTCTGGAAACACCATATATTTT. This codes for CASSPGQGASGNTIYF. The full variable domain, completed using reference TRBV9 and TRBJ1-3, is DSGVTQTPKHLITATGQRVTLRCSPRSGDLSVYWYQQSLDQGLQFLIQYYNGEERAKGNILERFSAQQFPDLHSELNLSSLELGDSALYFCASSPGQGASGNTIYFGEGSWLTVV.

This clone was found once. The chain combines TRBV18 with TRBJ2-7, with D perhaps matching TRBD1 (6 bases). V gave up 3 bases and J gave up 4 bases, with 10 bases separating them. This CDR3 has 13 residues. Germline V gives CDR1 KGHSH, CDR2 LQKENI. In DNA, the CDR3 is TGTGCCAGCTCACCGACAACAGGGTACGAGCAGTACGTC. This codes for CASSPTTGYEQYV.

The chain recombines TRBV28 with TRBJ1-4, with a possible D match to TRBD1 (6 bases). V was clipped by 3 bases and J by 4 bases, with 15 bases between them. The CDR3 sequence is 16 residues long. Germline V gives CDR1 MDHEN, CDR2 SYDVKM. CDR3 sequence (DNA): TGTGCCAGCAGTTTTTTCGCGGGGGGCGTTAATGAAAAACTGTTTTTT. It translates to CASSFFAGGVNEKLFF.